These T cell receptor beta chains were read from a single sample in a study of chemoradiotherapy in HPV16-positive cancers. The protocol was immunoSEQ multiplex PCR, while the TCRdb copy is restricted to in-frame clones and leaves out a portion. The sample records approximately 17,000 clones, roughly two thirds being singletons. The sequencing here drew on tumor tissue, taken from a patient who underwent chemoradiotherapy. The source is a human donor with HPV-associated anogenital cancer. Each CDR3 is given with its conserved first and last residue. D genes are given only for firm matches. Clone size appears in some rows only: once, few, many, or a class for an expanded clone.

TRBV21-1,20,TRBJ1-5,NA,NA,TGTGCCAGCAGCAAAGGAAAGGGGACGAACCCGGGCCTTCTCAATCAGCCCCAGCATTTT,CASSKGKGTNPGLLNQPQHF
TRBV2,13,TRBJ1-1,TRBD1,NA,TGTGCCAGCAGGAACAGGGGCGAAACTGAAGCTTTCTTT,CASRNRGETEAFF
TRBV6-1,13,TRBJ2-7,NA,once,TGTGCCAGCAGTAGGACGGTTTCCTACGAGCAGTACTTC,CASSRTVSYEQYF
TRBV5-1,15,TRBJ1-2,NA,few,TGCGCCAGCACAGACAGGACGGGAGGGGACTATGGCTACACCTTC,CASTDRTGGDYGYTF
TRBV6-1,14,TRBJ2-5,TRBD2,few,TGTGCCAGCAACGTAGCGGGTCTCCAAGAGACCCAGTACTTC,CASNVAGLQETQYF
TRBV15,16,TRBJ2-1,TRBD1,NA,TGTGCCACCAGCAAGGACAGGGCAGGGGGAGCAGACGAGCAGTTCTTC,CATSKDRAGGADEQFF
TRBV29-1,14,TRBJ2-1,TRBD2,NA,TGCAGCGTCCCGGGACTAGCGGGGTACAATGAGCAGTTCTTC,CSVPGLAGYNEQFF
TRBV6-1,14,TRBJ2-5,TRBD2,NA,TGTGCCAGTGCTCTAGCGGGGGTAAAAGAGACCCAGTACTTC,CASALAGVKETQYF
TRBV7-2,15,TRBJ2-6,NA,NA,TGTGCCAGCAGCCCCACAGGGTGGGGGGCCAACGTCCTGACTTTC,CASSPTGWGANVLTF
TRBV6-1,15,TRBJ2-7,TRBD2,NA,TGTGCCAGCAGTTCACAAGCGGGAGTCGTCCACGAGCAGTACTTC,CASSSQAGVVHEQYF
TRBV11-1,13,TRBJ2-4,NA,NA,TGTGCCAGCAGCTTACGTGTCCAGGACATTCAGTACTTC,CASSLRVQDIQYF
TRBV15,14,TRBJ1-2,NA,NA,TGTGCCACCAGCCGAGAAGGCCTCGACTATGGCTACATCTTC,CATSREGLDYGYIF
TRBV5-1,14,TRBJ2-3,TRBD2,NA,TGCGCCAGCAGCCCCGCGGGGGGGGCAGATACGCAGTATTTT,CASSPAGGADTQYF
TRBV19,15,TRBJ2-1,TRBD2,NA,TGTGCCAGTAGTGCGGGACTAGCGGGGGACAATGAGCAGTTCTTC,CASSAGLAGDNEQFF
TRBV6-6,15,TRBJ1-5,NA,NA,TGTGCCAGCAGTCGATCGACCGGGGGCAATCAGCCCCAGCATTTT,CASSRSTGGNQPQHF
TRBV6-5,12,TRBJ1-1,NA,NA,TGTGCCAGCAGTTACGGGGGAACTGAAGCTTTCTTT,CASSYGGTEAFF
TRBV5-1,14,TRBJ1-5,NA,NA,TGCGCCAGCAGTCCGGACAATTTCAATCAGCCCCAGCATTTT,CASSPDNFNQPQHF
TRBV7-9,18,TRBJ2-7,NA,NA,TGTGCCAGCAGCTTAGTCCTAAATTACTATACCAAGACCTACGAGCAGTACTTC,CASSLVLNYYTKTYEQYF
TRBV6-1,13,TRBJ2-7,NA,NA,TGTGCCAGCAGCGCTCCGGGTCTCTACGAGCAGTACTTC,CASSAPGLYEQYF
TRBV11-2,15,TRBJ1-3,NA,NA,TGTGCCAGCAGCGCCCGACGGGGCTCTGGAAACACCATATATTTT,CASSARRGSGNTIYF
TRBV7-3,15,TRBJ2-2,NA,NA,TGTGCCAGCAGCTTAACTCCATCGAACACCGGGGAGCTGTTTTTT,CASSLTPSNTGELFF
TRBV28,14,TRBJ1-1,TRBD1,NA,TGTGCCAGCAGTTCTGACACAGGGGGCCGAGGAGCTTTCTTT,CASSSDTGGRGAFF
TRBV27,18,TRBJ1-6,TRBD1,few,TGTGCCAGCAGTTTAGGGGCAGACAGGGGCTTGTCTAATTCACCCCTCCACTTT,CASSLGADRGLSNSPLHF
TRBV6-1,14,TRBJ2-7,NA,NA,TGTGCCAGCAGCACAGGGTGGACGGTCGGCGAGCAGTACTTC,CASSTGWTVGEQYF
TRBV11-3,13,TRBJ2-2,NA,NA,TGTGCCAGCAGGCGGGGTTACACCGGGGAGCTGTTTTTT,CASRRGYTGELFF
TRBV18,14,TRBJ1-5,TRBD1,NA,TGTGCCAGCTCACAAACAGGGGGGGATCAGCCCCAGCATTTT,CASSQTGGDQPQHF